Listed here is a single T cell receptor (beta chain). The data stem from a study of control samples from healthy donors and cancer patients. TCRdb's table, derived via immunoSEQ multiplex PCR, lists solely in-frame clones and lacks some. Here the sample spans around 200,000 clones, 90% to 95% being singletons. The germline CDR1 and CDR2 sequences are SEHNR and FQNEAQ (reference sequence). This CDR3 contains 15 residues. The V end was cut by 0 bases, the J end by 3 bases, with 9 bases between. The sequence derives from a woman in her twenties or thirties in good health. The gene calls are TRBV7-9 and TRBJ2-4; D is perhaps TRBD1 or TRBD2 (5 bases each). Sequenced: blood. The CDR3 sequence: CASSLARGGKNIQYF. The CDR3 DNA reads as TGTGCCAGCAGCTTAGCGAGGGGCGGCAAAAACATTCAGTACTTC.